What follows describes a single TCR beta chain. The antigen is undetermined. Per the germline V gene, CDR1 is MNHNS and CDR2 is SASEGT. V was clipped by 6 bases and J by 5 bases; unmatched bases: 10. CDR3 size: 16 residues. The data were taken from a study of identical twins. General study points: An excess of low generation probability was shown by twin-shared out-of-frame alpha sequences.

Template switching (which added a universal primer site) was used, and cDNA carried unique molecular identifiers. TCRdb recomputed calls from the 5' RACE reads with MiXCR, one row per CDR3 protein. The repertoire includes approximately 490,000 distinct CDR3 sequences, 20% to 25% of them detected once, and 0.45% to 0.5% sits in the top ten. The data also belong to a second study, concerning yellow fever vaccine responses in identical twins.

The sample consisted of CD4+ T cells sorted from blood. The TCR comes from a woman younger than 30 in good health. This rearrangement joins TRBV6-1 to TRBJ2-3, with 11 bases lining up with TRBD2. CDR3 DNA: TGTGCCAGCAGACCGGATAGCGGGAGGGCCTTAGATACGCAGTATTTT. It encodes CASRPDSGRALDTQYF.